A selection of T cell receptor beta chains follows, all from one sample in a study of cytomegalovirus exposure and HLA in healthy donors. TCRdb keeps only in-frame clones here, not all; method: immunoSEQ multiplex PCR. The repertoire has approximately 150,000 clones, about 91% of them found once; the top ten carry 3.5% to 5.5%. The source material was PBMCs. All receptors derive from a young man in good health and CMV-seropositive. The CDR3 runs from the conserved cysteine through the conserved F or W. Each record gives: V gene, clone size, D gene, J gene, CDR3 DNA, CDR3 protein. D genes are given only for firm matches. The size field is filled for only some rows; it gives once, few, many or a size class.

TRBV2	NA	NA	TRBJ1-5	TGTGCCAGCACACGGACAATTAATAGCAATCAGCCCCAGCATTTT	CASTRTINSNQPQHF
TRBV7-6	NA	TRBD1	TRBJ1-2	TGTGCCAGCAGCGGCGGACAGGGGGCAGAAGGCTACACCTTC	CASSGGQGAEGYTF
TRBV2	few	TRBD1	TRBJ1-5	TGTGCCAGCAGTCTCCGGGACAGAGGGAATCAGCCCCAGCATTTT	CASSLRDRGNQPQHF
TRBV28	NA	TRBD1	TRBJ2-2	TGTGCCAGCATCCTCTCCGGGACAGGGGCCTCCGGGGAGCTGTTTTTT	CASILSGTGASGELFF
TRBV10-3	NA	NA	TRBJ2-5	TGTGCCATCAGTAAAAACGGGGTACAAGAGACCCAGTACTTC	CAISKNGVQETQYF
TRBV30	NA	NA	TRBJ2-1	TGTGCCTGGAAAGGCGGAATCAATGAGCAGTTCTTC	CAWKGGINEQFF
TRBV7-2	NA	TRBD1	TRBJ2-7	TGTGCCAGAGGGGACAGGGGTCACGAGCAGTACTTC	CARGDRGHEQYF
TRBV10-1	few	NA	TRBJ2-7	TGCGCCAGCGCGGCGGGCAGCTCCTACGAGCAGTACTTC	CASAAGSSYEQYF
TRBV7-9	NA	NA	TRBJ1-2	TGTGCCAGCAGCTTAGCGGCCAGTCCCTATGGCTACACCTTC	CASSLAASPYGYTF
TRBV5-6	NA	NA	TRBJ2-1	TGTGCCAGCAGCTTGACCGAAGAGACTAGTTATGAGCAGTTCTTC	CASSLTEETSYEQFF
TRBV7-9	NA	TRBD1	TRBJ2-7	TGTGCCAGCAGCCCCGGCGGGACAGGGTTCGACGAGCAGTACTTC	CASSPGGTGFDEQYF
TRBV7-7	once	TRBD1	TRBJ2-7	TGTGCTAGCAGCCAACGGGACAGGGATTACGAGCAGTACTTC	CASSQRDRDYEQYF
TRBV18	NA	NA	TRBJ2-2	TGTGCCAGCTCACCTAAACAGGGGAACACCGGGGAGCTGTTTTTT	CASSPKQGNTGELFF
TRBV5-1	NA	NA	TRBJ2-5	TGCGCCAGCAGCTTAGCCAGGGAGGTGGGTAACCAAGAGACCCAGTACTTC	CASSLAREVGNQETQYF
TRBV5-1	NA	TRBD1	TRBJ2-1	TGCGCCAGCAGCTTGGTCACAGGGGGCTACTACAATGAGCAGTTCTTC	CASSLVTGGYYNEQFF
TRBV28	NA	NA	TRBJ1-2	TGTGCCAGCAGTCCCGCGGGGTTCTATGGCTACACCTTC	CASSPAGFYGYTF
TRBV5-1	NA	NA	TRBJ2-5	TGCGCCAGCAGTCAAGCAACGACTACAGGGCAAGAGACCCAGTACTTC	CASSQATTTGQETQYF
TRBV7-6	few	NA	TRBJ1-5	TGTGCCAGCAGCTTAGGGGGCCAAAATCAGCCCCAGCATTTT	CASSLGGQNQPQHF
TRBV11-3	NA	NA	TRBJ2-7	TGTGCCAGCAGCTCCTCAAAAGGGGCAGGCTACCACGAGCAGTACTTC	CASSSSKGAGYHEQYF
TRBV30	NA	NA	TRBJ1-2	TGTGCCTGGAGCGTGAGACTTCTCGGGGGCTACACCTTC	CAWSVRLLGGYTF
TRBV4-2	few	TRBD1	TRBJ1-6	TGTGCCAGCAGCCAGCCCGGGACAGGGGCTTCACCCCTCCACTTT	CASSQPGTGASPLHF
TRBV4-2	few	NA	TRBJ1-5	TGTGCCAGTTCCCTGGAGGGTAGCAATCAGCCCCAGCATTTT	CASSLEGSNQPQHF
TRBV7-3	NA	NA	TRBJ2-2	TGTGCCAGCAGCTTAAGCCCCCGGGCCGGGGAGCTGTTTTTT	CASSLSPRAGELFF
TRBV30	NA	NA	TRBJ1-2	TGTGCCTGGACCCCAGAAGGGGCGCTCTATGGCTACACCTTC	CAWTPEGALYGYTF
TRBV19	NA	TRBD1	TRBJ1-2	TGTGCCAGTAGTACCCCCGACAGGGGTGGCTACACCTTC	CASSTPDRGGYTF
TRBV29-1	NA	TRBD1	TRBJ1-1	TGCAGCGTAGGCGGACAGGGTGGAAAGAACACTGAAGCTTTCTTT	CSVGGQGGKNTEAFF
TRBV6-5	NA	TRBD2	TRBJ2-5	TGTGCCAGCAGTTACGGGACTAGCGGGGGGGAGGAGACCCAGTACTTC	CASSYGTSGGEETQYF
TRBV9	NA	NA	TRBJ2-7	TGTGCCAGCAGCGTGGGAGTAAGAAAGGCCGAGCAGTACTTC	CASSVGVRKAEQYF
TRBV4-2	NA	NA	TRBJ1-4	TGTGCCAGCAGCCAATCTTATGGGCAGCATTTTGCAACTAATGAAAAACTGTTTTTT	CASSQSYGQHFATNEKLFF
TRBV27	NA	TRBD2	TRBJ2-1	TGTGCCAGCAGTTTATTTCCTAGCGGGGGTCCTTACAATGAGCAGTTCTTC	CASSLFPSGGPYNEQFF
TRBV4-1	few	NA	TRBJ1-5	TGCGCCAGCAGCCAAGGAGCGGGATTTCAGCCCCAGCATTTT	CASSQGAGFQPQHF
TRBV29-1	few	NA	TRBJ1-4	TGCAGCGTTGGGAGCTGGAACAATGAAAAACTGTTTTTT	CSVGSWNNEKLFF
TRBV9	once	NA	TRBJ2-5	TGTGCCAGCAGCCCAAGAGGGAGCAGTCAAGAGACCCAGTACTTC	CASSPRGSSQETQYF
TRBV19	NA	TRBD2	TRBJ2-1	TGTGCCAGTAGTACAGCGGGACTAAGGAGTGATGAGCAGTTCTTC	CASSTAGLRSDEQFF
TRBV11-2	NA	NA	TRBJ2-2	TGTGCCAGCAGCCCCGCTACCTACACCGGGGAGCTGTTTTTT	CASSPATYTGELFF
TRBV2	NA	TRBD1	TRBJ1-4	TGTGCCAGATCCCGGGACAGGCGTGAAAAACTGTTTTTT	CARSRDRREKLFF
TRBV29-1	NA	NA	TRBJ2-5	TGCAGCGTTGGGAGGGGAAGTGAACCCCAGGCCGGGACCCAGTACTTC	CSVGRGSEPQAGTQYF
TRBV9	once	TRBD1	TRBJ2-1	TGTGCCAGCAGCAGCAGGACAGGGGTTTTATCCAATGAGCAGTTCTTC	CASSSRTGVLSNEQFF
TRBV19	NA	TRBD1	TRBJ1-4	TGTGCCAGTAGCAGGACAGGGGAAGGAGAAAAACTGTTTTTT	CASSRTGEGEKLFF
TRBV11-2	NA	NA	TRBJ2-1	TGTGCCAGCAGCTTAGATCTTGGACACCGGGCCCAGTTCTTC	CASSLDLGHRAQFF
TRBV29-1	NA	NA	TRBJ2-5	TGCAGCGCCCAAAGGGAGAAGCTATACTTC	CSAQREKLYF
TRBV7-3	NA	NA	TRBJ2-5	TGTGCCAGCAGCTTAACCGGAGCGGGTGGGGAGACCCAGTACTTC	CASSLTGAGGETQYF
TRBV9	NA	TRBD2	TRBJ2-2	TGTGCCAGCAGCCCACGGGAGCGGGGGGGCTTCGGGGCCGGGGAGCTGTTTTTT	CASSPRERGGFGAGELFF
TRBV9	NA	TRBD1	TRBJ1-2	TGTGCCAGCAGCGGAAAACCGGACAGGGAACCGAACTATGGCTACACCTTC	CASSGKPDREPNYGYTF
TRBV27	NA	TRBD1	TRBJ1-1	TGTGCCAGCACTCAATGGACAGGGGGATCGACTGAAGCTTTCTTT	CASTQWTGGSTEAFF
TRBV27	NA	TRBD1	TRBJ1-4	TGTGCCAGCAGTTTATCTGGACAGGGGGCAACAGTTGCAACTAATGAAAAACTGTTTTTT	CASSLSGQGATVATNEKLFF
TRBV27	NA	NA	TRBJ1-5	TGTGCCAGCAGGTCACAGGGCGGGCCCAATCAGCCCCAGCATTTT	CASRSQGGPNQPQHF
TRBV28	NA	TRBD1	TRBJ2-7	TGTGCCAGCAGTCATTGGACAGGCAGCTCCTACGAGCAGTACTTC	CASSHWTGSSYEQYF
TRBV29-1	NA	NA	TRBJ1-1	TGCAGCGTTTTGGAGTTCAGGGGTGAAGCTTTCTTT	CSVLEFRGEAFF
TRBV28	NA	TRBD2	TRBJ2-2	TGTGCCAGCACCCCCCCGGGACTAGTAAACACCGGGGAGCTGTTTTTT	CASTPPGLVNTGELFF
TRBV5-6	NA	TRBD1	TRBJ2-7	TGTGCCAGCAGCTTTCAGACAGGGTATGAGTACGAGCAGTACTTC	CASSFQTGYEYEQYF
TRBV6-6	NA	NA	TRBJ2-1	TGTGCCAGCAGTTACTTGACCGGGACCTACAATGAGCAGTTCTTC	CASSYLTGTYNEQFF
TRBV20-1	NA	NA	TRBJ1-1	TGCAGTGCTATTGACAGGCCGGGAGCTTTCTTT	CSAIDRPGAFF